Shown below are 27 T cell receptor beta chains from a single sample sequenced in a study of regulatory T cells in long-lasting Graves disease. Arm-PCR with iRepertoire HTBI primers amplified the CDR3 regions for these TCR beta libraries. In TCRdb, the multiplex PCR reads were re-called with MiXCR into one record per CDR3 protein. The data hold around 360,000 distinct CDR3 sequences, with around 15% observed a single time. Noted time point: newly diagnosed GD, antithyroid drugs for less than 3 months. There was RNA extracted from PBMCs, and the TCR library was made from it. The data also belong to a second study, concerning T cells in Graves' hyperthyroidism and ophthalmopathy.

The source was peripheral blood mononuclear cells (PBMCs), collected at new diagnosis, from a patient treated with antithyroid drugs. The receptors come from a woman under 30 with Graves disease.

This clonotype was detected ten times or more. CDR3 DNA sequence: TGTGCCAGCAGTGAATGGGGGTTCTCTGGAAACACCATATATTTT. It encodes CASSEWGFSGNTIYF. The chain employs TRBV6-2 or TRBV6-3 and TRBJ1-3; perhaps TRBD1 as D (5 bases). The V gene lost 5 bases and the J gene lost 0 bases, with 11 bases spanning the gap. This CDR3 is built from 15 residues. Germline CDR1 MNHEY, CDR2 SVGEGT.

This clonotype showed up just a few times. As DNA, the CDR3 is TGTGCCAGCAGGGACTCGGGATACACCGGGGAGCTGTTTTTT. Its protein product is CASRDSGYTGELFF. The chain joins TRBV19 to TRBJ2-2; perhaps TRBD2 as D (6 bases). Germline V gene data show CDR1 as LNHDA and CDR2 as SQIVND (reference sequence). The CDR3 spans 14 residues. With 9 bases removed from V and 3 bases from J, the gap between germline ends came to 14 bases. The full variable domain, rest sourced from reference TRBV19 and TRBJ2-2, is DGGITQSPKYLFRKEGQNVTLSCEQNLNHDAMYWYRQDPGQGLRLIYYSQIVNDFQKGDIAEGYSVSREKKESFPLTVTSAQKNPTAFYLCASRDSGYTGELFFGEGSRLTVL.

This clonotype was seen many times. The chain combines TRBV18 with TRBJ2-7, with TRBD1 identical over 8 bases. There are 17 residues in the CDR3. The germline CDR1 and CDR2 sequences are KGHSH and LQKENI. With V trimmed by 4 bases and J by 6 bases, 17 bases remained unmatched. CDR3 in DNA: TGTGCCAGCTCACACGGGGGAGATTCCACAGGGGGGACCGAGCAGTACTTC. Protein: CASSHGGDSTGGTEQYF. Variable domain in full (rest from reference TRBV18 and TRBJ2-7): NAGVMQNPRHLVRRRGQEARLRCSPMKGHSHVYWYRQLPEEGLKFMVYLQKENIIDESGMPKERFSAEFPKEGPSILRIQQVVRGDSAAYFCASSHGGDSTGGTEQYFGPGTRLTVT.

This clonotype has ten or more counts. The chain combines TRBV28 with TRBJ2-5, with no clear D. This CDR3 contains 13 residues. V gave up 10 bases and J gave up 5 bases, with 17 bases separating them. CDR1 is MDHEN and CDR2 is SYDVKM in the germline V gene. The CDR3 protein is CATSPSRRETQYF. CDR3 nucleotide sequence: TGTGCCACTTCGCCCTCCCGTCGGGAGACCCAGTACTTC.

As concerns this clonotype: Germline and junction disagree at one end, which may indicate a read error. The V gene is TRBV19, the J gene TRBJ2-1; 9 nucleotides match TRBD2. The germline CDR1 and CDR2 sequences are LNHDA and SQIVND (reference sequence). The CDR3 contains 17 residues. CDR3 protein: CASSTILAGASYNDQFF. For the CDR3, the DNA is TGTGCCAGTAGTACCATTTTAGCGGGAGCCTCCTACAATGACCAGTTCTTC.

This clonotype was seen ten or more times. The genes are TRBV7-9 and TRBJ2-1; D perhaps matches TRBD2 (7 bases). Germline CDR1 SEHNR, CDR2 FQNEAQ (reference sequence). The CDR3 runs 16 residues. Between the trimmed V and J ends, which lost 7 bases and 7 bases, there was a span of 23 bases. The CDR3 loop is CASNYQDRGRGNEQFF. Here the CDR3 DNA reads TGTGCCAGCAACTACCAGGATAGGGGGAGGGGAAATGAGCAGTTCTTC.

In its sample, this clonotype was seen many times. The V and J genes are TRBV7-9 and TRBJ2-1, with TRBD2 matching 8 bases. The ends lost 5 bases at V and 5 bases at J; junction bases unmatched: 5. Germline CDR1 SEHNR, CDR2 FQNEAQ (reference sequence). The CDR3 has 14 amino acids. CDR3 sequence (DNA): TGTGCCAGCAGCGAATCGGGACTAGACAATGAGCAGTTCTTC. Amino acids: CASSESGLDNEQFF.

This clonotype was picked up one time. V is TRBV5-1 and J is TRBJ2-1, with D possibly matching TRBD1 (6 bases). Germline lookup yields CDR1 SGHRS and CDR2 YFSETQ. The V gene lost 4 bases and the J gene lost 9 bases, with 17 bases spanning the gap. The CDR3 totals 14 residues. CDR3 DNA sequence: TGCGCCAGCAGCAGCCAAGTTGGGGGCCCTGAGCAGTTCTTC. Its translation is CASSSQVGGPEQFF.

This clonotype was detected ten times or more. The V gene is TRBV20-1, the J gene TRBJ2-5; 11 nucleotides align to TRBD2. The CDR3 runs 17 residues. Germline values: CDR1 DFQATT, CDR2 SNEGSKA (reference sequence). V lost 6 bases to trimming and J lost 0 bases; unmatched junction nucleotides: 12. CDR3 region: CSAHGLAGGMYQETQYF. As DNA, the CDR3 is TGCAGTGCCCATGGGCTAGCGGGGGGAATGTACCAAGAGACCCAGTACTTC.

The chain is built from TRBV30 and TRBJ2-1; 8 bases agree with TRBD2. The CDR3 sequence is 15 residues long. V shed 3 bases, J shed 3 bases, and the junction held 7 bases outside the gene matches. Germline lookup yields CDR1 GTSNPN and CDR2 SVGIG (reference sequence). The CDR3 DNA follows: TGTGCCTGGAGCAAGCGGGGGACCTACTACAATGAGCAGTTCTTC. Amino acids: CAWSKRGTYYNEQFF. The full variable domain, in which reference TRBV30 and TRBJ2-1 provide the parts outside the CDR3, is SQTIHQWPATLVQPVGSPLSLECTVEGTSNPNLYWYRQAAGRGLQLLFYSVGIGQISSEVPQNLSASRPQDRQFILSSKKLLLSDSGFYLCAWSKRGTYYNEQFFGPGTRLTVL.

The rearrangement joins TRBV6-1 to TRBJ1-1; D is unresolved. CDR3 length equals 14 residues. Germline V gene data show CDR1 as MNHNS and CDR2 as SASEGT. V lost 8 bases and J 2 bases, leaving 15 bases between the germline ends. The chain's CDR3 is CASLPSLGNTEAFF. In DNA form, the CDR3 reads TGTGCCAGCCTTCCCTCTCTGGGTAACACTGAAGCTTTCTTT.

V gene TRBV7-6 combines with J gene TRBJ2-6, with D possibly being TRBD2 (5 bases). Germline loops: CDR1 SGHVS, CDR2 FNYEAQ. There are 19 residues in the CDR3. V was cut by 5 bases and J by 4 bases, with 24 bases left in between. The CDR3 coding sequence is TGTGCCAGCAGCCCGACAACGGGCGAGGTTTGGAGGGGGGCCAACGTCCTGACTTTC. It translates to CASSPTTGEVWRGANVLTF.

The CDR3 here is CSGQWGQGTEAFF. Here the CDR3 DNA reads TGCAGCGGCCAGTGGGGTCAGGGCACTGAAGCTTTCTTT. V usage is TRBV29-1 and J usage is TRBJ1-1; D is perhaps TRBD1 (5 bases). Germline lookup yields CDR1 SQVTM and CDR2 ANQGSEA. The length of the CDR3 is 13 residues. V was clipped by 7 bases and J by 4 bases, with 16 bases between them.

This clonotype was seen more than once but under ten times. Mismatch with germline at one junction end may stem from a read error. The V gene is TRBV7-9, the J gene TRBJ2-1; unclear D gene. The germline gives CDR1 SEHNR, CDR2 FQNEAQ (reference sequence). CDR3 length equals 15 residues. The CDR3 coding sequence is TGTGCCAGCAGCTCGCGTTTCAGGATCTACGATGAGCAGTTCTTC. This translates into CASSSRFRIYDEQFF.

This sequence joins TRBV12-3 or TRBV12-4 and TRBJ1-1; D is ambiguous. Trimming shortened V by 3 bases and J by 2 bases, and 13 bases separated the two germline ends. This CDR3 is 15 amino acids long. The CDR3 reads CASSFGRLANTEAFF. DNA for the CDR3: TGTGCCAGCAGTTTCGGGCGTCTGGCTAACACTGAAGCTTTCTTT.

The chain employs TRBV24-1 and TRBJ1-1; the match to TRBD1 covers 9 bases. J gave up 1 base and V 4 bases, and 3 bases lay outside the gene matches. Germline CDR1 and CDR2: KGHDR and SFDVKD. The length of the CDR3 is 15 residues. The CDR3 spells CATSDRGQGNTEAFF. CDR3 DNA: TGTGCCACCAGTGACCGGGGACAGGGGAACACTGAAGCTTTCTTT.

The V call is TRBV29-1, the J call TRBJ1-5, with 11 bases matching TRBD1. V lost 6 bases to trimming and J lost 5 bases; unmatched junction nucleotides: 6. CDR1 is SQVTM, CDR2 ANQGSEA, per germline. The CDR3 is 14 residues long. The CDR3 is CSVSAGQGDQPQHF. For the CDR3, the DNA is TGCAGCGTGTCTGCGGGACAGGGGGATCAGCCCCAGCATTTT.

This clonotype was observed at least ten times. The gene calls are TRBV3-1 and TRBJ2-2; D is unresolved. The ends were cut back, 5 bases at V and 7 bases at J, with 17 bases in the middle. Germline assignment: CDR1 LGHDT and CDR2 YNNKEL (reference sequence). CDR3 length equals 15 residues. The CDR3 loop reads CASSFLHRPGGELFF. Written as DNA, the CDR3 is TGTGCCAGCAGCTTCCTTCATCGGCCCGGCGGGGAGCTGTTTTTT.

This clonotype was detected only a few times. This chain links TRBV12-3 or TRBV12-4 with TRBJ1-2, with D unclear. Trimming removed 6 bases at V and 8 bases at J, with 31 bases between. The CDR3 loop spans 18 amino acids. The chain's CDR3 is CASRPHTNYARSSRGYTF. For the CDR3, the DNA is TGTGCCAGCAGGCCCCATACTAACTACGCACGCTCCTCTCGGGGCTACACCTTC.

This clonotype has ten or more counts. The V gene is TRBV7-2, the J gene TRBJ2-5; maybe TRBD2 (5 bases). The CDR3 is 15 amino acids. The ends were cut back, 2 bases at V and 4 bases at J, with 14 bases in the middle. Germline CDR1 is SGHTA and CDR2 is FQGNSA. CDR3 protein: CASSLNGIYRETQYF. CDR3 DNA: TGTGCCAGCAGCTTAAACGGGATTTATCGAGAGACCCAGTACTTC.

This clonotype was found many times. The chain joins TRBV6-2 or TRBV6-3 to TRBJ2-4, with D perhaps TRBD1 (6 bases). This CDR3 spans 17 amino acids. V shed 5 bases and J shed 3 bases, with 20 bases lying between them. CDR1 and CDR2 (germline): MNHEY, SVGEGT. CDR3 coding DNA: TGTGCCAGCAGTGAACAGGGCAGGGTTCGGAGCAAAAACATTCAGTACTTC. Encoded protein: CASSEQGRVRSKNIQYF.

This clonotype was observed at least ten times. The V gene is TRBV20-1, the J gene TRBJ2-1; D might be TRBD2 (6 bases). The V end was cut by 5 bases, the J end by 2 bases, with 16 bases between. The germline V gene encodes CDR1 DFQATT and CDR2 SNEGSKA (reference sequence). CDR3 size: 15 residues. The CDR3 is CSAPHRRRAYNEQFF. The CDR3 nucleotides read TGCAGTGCTCCCCATCGTCGGAGGGCCTACAATGAGCAGTTCTTC.

As regards this clonotype: A far larger clone is only one base removed, so a read error is likely. J is TRBJ2-3 and V is TRBV3-1, with D unclear. The J call may be mistaken, given a closer DNA end match to TRBJ2-7. The germline V gene has CDR1 LGHDT and CDR2 YNNKEL (reference sequence). The CDR3 sequence is 13 residues long. CDR3 DNA sequence: TGTGTCAGCAGCCAAGGTCAATCCTACGAGCAGTACTTC. Encoded protein: CVSSQGQSYEQYF.

As regards this clonotype: A single base separates this from a much larger clone, so it may be a read error. The rearrangement uses TRBV5-1 and TRBJ2-2; D gene uncertain. This CDR3 spans 15 amino acids. Germline CDR1 reads SGHRS; CDR2 reads YFSETQ. This CDR3 is CASGLATSNTGELFF. The CDR3 DNA is TGCGCCAGCGGCTTGGCCACGTCGAACACCGGGGAGCTGTTTTTT.

This clonotype was seen many times. The chain joins TRBV2 to TRBJ2-3; no clear D. CDR1 is SNHLY, CDR2 FYNNEI, per germline. With 3 bases removed from V and 0 bases from J, the gap between germline ends came to 10 bases. CDR3 length equals 15 residues. Written as DNA, the CDR3 is TGTGCCAGCAGTGACGGACCGGCTAGCACAGATACGCAGTATTTT. Its protein product is CASSDGPASTDTQYF.

Comment on this clonotype: This sequence may be a read error, since a much larger clone differs from it by one base. V usage is TRBV16 and J usage is TRBJ2-1; D is perhaps TRBD2 (6 bases). Germline values: CDR1 KGHSY, CDR2 FQNENV. This CDR3 is 13 amino acids long. V gave up 2 bases and J gave up 10 bases, with 12 bases separating them. CDR3 sequence (DNA): TGTGCCAGCAGCCAAGGAGGGAACCACGAGCAGTTCTTC. Amino acids: CASSQGGNHEQFF.

This clonotype was observed many times. The chain employs TRBV5-1 and TRBJ2-3; D is undetermined. The germline CDR1 and CDR2 sequences are SGHRS and YFSETQ. This CDR3 has 15 amino acids. V dropped 0 bases and J dropped 2 bases, with 10 bases sitting between them. The CDR3 DNA is TGCGCCAGCAGCTTGGTGGGCGGATACACAGATACGCAGTATTTT. Translating gives CASSLVGGYTDTQYF.